Sequencing of this T cell receptor (beta chain) was carried out in a study of cytomegalovirus exposure and HLA in healthy donors. Among the roughly 120 subjects of the validation cohort, separate from the approximately 700-subject first cohort, were the donors. TCRdb's copy holds only in-frame clones and misses some; the assay was immunoSEQ multiplex PCR. The sample lists 200,000 to 300,000 clones, around nine tenths occurring once. The study, taken as a whole, reports: A later analysis found first-cohort TCR clusters tended to co-occur in the 130 or so validation repertoires. According to the study, around 180 TCR beta chains were cytomegalovirus-associated. Rarity held for most TCR sequences, but there were some public TCRs that occurred in many donors.

About this clone: The antigen remains undetermined.

This receptor was taken from a man aged 18 to 30 in good health and CMV-seronegative. What was sequenced was PBMCs.

This chain's CDR3 is CASRLDRGNTEAFF. CDR3 DNA sequence: TGTGCCAGCAGACTGGACAGGGGTAACACTGAAGCTTTCTTT. The gene calls are TRBV5-4 and TRBJ1-1, with 9 positions matching TRBD1. With V trimmed by 5 bases and J by 2 bases, 4 bases remained unmatched. The CDR3 extends over 14 amino acids. Germline V gene data show CDR1 as SGHNT and CDR2 as YYREEE (reference sequence).